This T cell receptor (beta chain) emerged from a study of T-cell reconstitution after alpha-beta-depleted transplantation in children. This clonotype appeared once. Its antigen is unidentified. Study observations and caveats: The high TCRbeta diversity at day 60 in some patients came from surviving recipient T cells and thymic progenitors. Two months or so post-transplant, alpha-beta T cells reportedly derived from several hundred expanded graft clones. Newly produced T cells mostly accounted for T-cell counts and diversity one year post-transplant.

During its preparation, the TCRbeta library received unique molecular identifiers. MiXCR was run by TCRdb on the PCR reads, yielding one entry per CDR3 protein. The sample shows over 25,000 distinct CDR3 sequences, roughly 6.7% of them seen only once. V gave up 3 bases and J gave up 2 bases, with 13 bases separating them. CDR1 and CDR2 (germline): MNHEY, SMNVEV (reference sequence). This CDR3 has 16 amino acids. This sample comprised peripheral blood, obtained 60 days after TCRalphabeta/CD19-depleted stem cell transplant. This clonotype was obtained from a child under two years old who had a stem cell transplant for acute myeloid leukemia, so the T cells may come from the graft donor. V usage is TRBV27 and J usage is TRBJ2-2; TRBD1 or TRBD2 may be the D gene (5 bases each). The CDR3 is CASSFYAGANTGELFF. CDR3 coding DNA: TGTGCCAGCAGTTTCTATGCCGGGGCCAACACCGGGGAGCTGTTTTTT.